This is a list of T cell receptor beta chains from one sample in a study of T-cell reconstitution after alpha-beta-depleted transplantation in children. Via MiXCR, TCRdb re-called the PCR reads, giving one row per CDR3 protein. The sample gives around 680,000 distinct CDR3 sequences, approximately 17% of which show up once; approximately 1.1% is in the top ten. Sample: PBMCs from the stem cell graft donor, taken from the stem cell graft. Receptor source: a human donor who donated a stem cell graft to a child with acute myeloid leukemia. Both conserved end residues are part of each CDR3. The D gene is left open where the match is weak. Some rows have no size entry. The others give once, few or many, or a class for an expanded clone.

v_gene	j_gene	abundance	d_gene	CDR3aa	CDR3nt
TRBV5-1	TRBJ2-5	.	TRBD1	CASSLARGGKETQYF	TGCGCCAGCAGCTTGGCCAGAGGGGGCAAAGAGACCCAGTACTTC
TRBV7-9	TRBJ1-2	few	.	CASSLVTPGYTF	TGTGCCAGCAGCTTAGTGACCCCAGGCTACACCTTC
TRBV10-3	TRBJ1-2	few	.	CAISDPRGPLGYTF	TGTGCCATCAGTGATCCGCGGGGACCCCTTGGCTACACCTTC
TRBV4-3	TRBJ2-7	few	.	CASSQDALGGYSSYEQYF	TGCGCCAGCAGCCAAGACGCTTTGGGGGGCTATAGCTCCTACGAGCAGTACTTC
TRBV29-1	TRBJ2-3	.	TRBD1	CSAERGQGLDTQYF	TGCAGCGCCGAGAGGGGACAGGGATTAGATACGCAGTATTTT
TRBV20-1	TRBJ1-4	many	.	CSVGDEKLFF	TGCAGTGTCGGGGACGAAAAACTGTTTTTT
TRBV4-3	TRBJ2-7	.	TRBD2	CASSQVTSVGYEQYF	TGCGCCAGCAGCCAAGTTACTAGCGTAGGCTACGAGCAGTACTTC
TRBV29-1	TRBJ2-5	many	TRBD1	CSVMTGTGETQYF	TGCAGCGTTATGACAGGGACGGGTGAGACCCAGTACTTC
TRBV12-3/TRBV12-4	TRBJ2-7	.	TRBD1	CASSITGGSLHEQYF	TGTGCCAGCAGTATAACAGGGGGCTCGTTGCACGAGCAGTACTTC
TRBV20-1	TRBJ2-5	many	.	CSARDQTGRKETQYF	TGCAGTGCTAGAGATCAGACAGGGAGGAAAGAGACCCAGTACTTC
TRBV20-1	TRBJ2-1	many	.	CSARVRAGRQYNEQFF	TGCAGTGCTAGGGTCAGGGCAGGTCGGCAGTACAATGAGCAGTTCTTC
TRBV20-1	TRBJ2-7	many	.	CSASRAVEQYF	TGCAGTGCTAGTAGAGCGGTCGAGCAGTACTTC
TRBV7-9	TRBJ2-1	.	.	CASSLGLLVEQFF	TGTGCCAGCAGCTTGGGCCTCTTGGTTGAGCAGTTCTTC
TRBV4-2	TRBJ2-3	many	.	CASSQSDQALSTDTQYF	TGTGCCAGCAGCCAATCGGACCAGGCCCTTAGCACAGATACGCAGTATTTT
TRBV20-1	TRBJ2-1	many	TRBD2	CSASPWTSGGPNNEQFF	TGCAGTGCTAGTCCATGGACTAGCGGGGGGCCTAATAATGAGCAGTTCTTC
TRBV7-2	TRBJ2-7	few	TRBD2	CASTIPGGREQYF	TGTGCCAGCACCATACCGGGGGGGCGGGAGCAGTACTTC
TRBV29-1	TRBJ1-1	many	TRBD1	CSARTGIFTEAFF	TGCAGCGCTAGGACAGGCATATTCACTGAAGCTTTCTTT
TRBV20-1	TRBJ2-1	many	.	CSAPQARASYNEQFF	TGCAGTGCGCCCCAAGCGAGGGCCTCCTACAATGAGCAGTTCTTC
TRBV28	TRBJ2-1	.	TRBD1	CASRGGQGKGSYNEQFF	TGTGCCAGCAGGGGGGGACAGGGCAAGGGTTCCTACAATGAGCAGTTCTTC
TRBV20-1	TRBJ2-1	many	.	CSASPTRSNEQFF	TGCAGTGCTAGCCCGACTAGAAGCAATGAGCAGTTCTTC
TRBV12-3/TRBV12-4	TRBJ1-4	.	.	CASSLPRENEKLFF	TGTGCCAGCAGTTTACCCAGGGAAAATGAAAAACTGTTTTTT
TRBV4-1	TRBJ2-2	.	.	CASSQDDQDTGELFF	TGCGCCAGCAGCCAAGATGATCAAGACACCGGGGAGCTGTTTTTT
TRBV5-6	TRBJ2-5	few	TRBD2	CASSRLAFTQYF	TGTGCCAGCAGCAGACTAGCGTTCACCCAGTACTTC
TRBV12-3/TRBV12-4	TRBJ1-1	.	.	CASTPGGAGTEAFF	TGTGCCAGCACCCCTGGGGGGGCGGGGACTGAAGCTTTCTTT
TRBV7-2	TRBJ2-4	.	.	CASSLAGGRQNIQYF	TGTGCCAGCAGCTTAGCGGGGGGGCGGCAAAACATTCAGTACTTC
TRBV3-1	TRBJ2-6	.	.	CASSLRSGASSGANVLTF	TGTGCCAGCAGTTTAAGATCTGGTGCGAGCTCTGGGGCCAACGTCCTGACTTTC
TRBV4-3	TRBJ2-7	few	.	CASSQDIEARGAYEQYF	TGCGCCAGCAGCCAAGATATAGAAGCCAGGGGTGCCTACGAGCAGTACTTC
TRBV20-1	TRBJ2-7	many	.	CSAREVGYEQYF	TGCAGTGCTAGAGAGGTTGGCTACGAGCAGTACTTC
TRBV12-3/TRBV12-4	TRBJ1-1	few	TRBD1	CASRTGQGEGTEAFF	TGTGCCAGCAGGACGGGACAGGGGGAGGGAACTGAAGCTTTCTTT
TRBV19	TRBJ1-4	few	.	CASTLGATNEKLFF	TGTGCCAGTACCCTAGGGGCTACTAATGAAAAACTGTTTTTT
TRBV7-2	TRBJ1-2	many	TRBD1	CASSRATGNYGYTF	TGTGCCAGCAGCCGAGCGACAGGGAACTATGGCTACACCTTC
TRBV7-8	TRBJ2-7	.	.	CASSSQGSGVVSYEQYF	TGTGCCAGCAGCTCCCAAGGATCAGGAGTAGTCTCCTACGAGCAGTACTTC
TRBV12-3/TRBV12-4	TRBJ1-4	many	TRBD1	CASSLSPGQTNEKLFF	TGTGCCAGCAGTCTCTCGCCGGGACAGACTAATGAAAAACTGTTTTTT
TRBV27	TRBJ2-5	many	.	CASSLGGAETQYF	TGTGCCAGCTCCTTGGGGGGCGCGGAGACCCAGTACTTC
TRBV6-1	TRBJ2-1	.	.	CASSEPAPNEQFF	TGTGCCAGCAGTGAACCGGCCCCCAATGAGCAGTTCTTC
TRBV24-1	TRBJ1-1	many	.	CATSGDGNTEAFF	TGTGCCACCAGTGGGGACGGAAACACTGAAGCTTTCTTT
TRBV12-3/TRBV12-4	TRBJ2-1	.	TRBD2	CASPTSSGGAGEQFF	TGTGCCAGCCCCACTAGCAGCGGGGGGGCCGGTGAGCAGTTCTTC
TRBV30	TRBJ1-5	many	.	CAWTEGLTGNQPQHF	TGTGCCTGGACCGAGGGCCTAACCGGCAATCAGCCCCAGCATTTT
TRBV20-1	TRBJ1-1	many	.	CRVEGLSTEAFF	TGCAGGGTGGAGGGGTTGAGCACTGAAGCTTTCTTT